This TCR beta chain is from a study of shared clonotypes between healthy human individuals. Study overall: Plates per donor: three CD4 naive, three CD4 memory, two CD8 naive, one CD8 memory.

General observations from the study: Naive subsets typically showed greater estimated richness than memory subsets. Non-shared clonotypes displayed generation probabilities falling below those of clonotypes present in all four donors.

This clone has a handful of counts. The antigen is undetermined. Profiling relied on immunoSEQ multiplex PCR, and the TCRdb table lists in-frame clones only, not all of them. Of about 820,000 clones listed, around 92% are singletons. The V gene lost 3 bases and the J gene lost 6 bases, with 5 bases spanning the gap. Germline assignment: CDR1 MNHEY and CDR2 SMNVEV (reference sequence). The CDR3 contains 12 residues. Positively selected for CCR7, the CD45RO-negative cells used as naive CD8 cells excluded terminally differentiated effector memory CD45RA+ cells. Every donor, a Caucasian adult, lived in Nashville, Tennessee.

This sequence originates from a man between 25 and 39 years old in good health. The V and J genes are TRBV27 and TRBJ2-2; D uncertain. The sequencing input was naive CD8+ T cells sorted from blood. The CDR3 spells CASSFPSGELFF. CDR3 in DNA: TGTGCCAGCAGTTTCCCATCCGGGGAGCTGTTTTTT.